This record covers a single T cell receptor (beta chain). TCR beta was sequenced from blood CD8+ and CD4+ T cells. The authors negatively isolated CD8+ and CD4+ T cells and FACS-enriched TEMRA cells. The sample comes from a study of CD8 T cells in Susac syndrome. On the study more broadly: Blood was drawn from patients with Susac syndrome. At that point, they were therapy-naive, on corticosteroids, or on intravenous immunoglobulin alone.

This CDR3 has 14 residues. V lost 0 bases, J lost 6 bases, and 9 bases lay in between. The germline gives CDR1 SGHDN, CDR2 FVKESK. RNA in amounts of about 0.5 to 1 ug was reverse transcribed with random hexamers. TCR beta CDR3 was amplified by immunoSEQ multiplex PCR. This amplification extended across 54 Vbeta and 13 Jbeta segments. MiXCR, run by TCRdb on the immunoSEQ multiplex PCR reads, gives a single entry per CDR3 protein. Altogether under 250,000 distinct CDR3 sequences are present, approximately 94% being singletons, with the ten largest covering approximately 0.15%. The gene calls are TRBV14 and TRBJ2-1, with D perhaps TRBD1 (6 bases). The material sequenced was CD4+ T cells from PBMCs. This TCR was sampled from a human donor with Susac syndrome. In DNA, the CDR3 is TGTGCCAGCAGCCAAGAGACAGGCAGCAATGAGCAGTTCTTC. Amino acid sequence: CASSQETGSNEQFF.